The rows below give T cell receptor beta chains drawn from one sample of a study of blood T cell repertoires in COVID-19. Data came from immunoSEQ multiplex PCR; TCRdb stores just in-frame clones and leaves some out. The sample includes hundreds of thousands of clones, about 86% seen only once; the top ten take around 12%. Sequencing input: peripheral blood. These receptors came from a woman in her sixties or seventies with COVID-19, enrolled during active disease. The CDR3 runs from the conserved cysteine through the conserved F or W. Each record gives: CDR3 length, D gene, V gene, clone size, J gene, CDR3 DNA, CDR3 protein. A D gene is named only where the DNA matches it firmly. Size values are once, few and many counts, or a class for expanded clones, and some rows have none.

17	TRBD2	TRBV9	NA	TRBJ2-2	TGTGCCAGCAGCGCCGGACTAGCGGGGGACTTCACCGGGGAGCTGTTTTTT	CASSAGLAGDFTGELFF
13	NA	TRBV7-9	NA	TRBJ2-4	TGTGCCAGCAGCTTAGCGCTTATAGGACACCAGTACTTC	CASSLALIGHQYF
16	NA	TRBV2	NA	TRBJ2-1	TGTGCCAGCAGTGAAGCCGGGACTTTCTATAGGGATGAGCAGTTCTTC	CASSEAGTFYRDEQFF
15	TRBD1	TRBV6-5	NA	TRBJ1-5	TGTGCCAGCACCCTACAGGGGCGCGGGTATCAGCCCCAGCATTTT	CASTLQGRGYQPQHF
16	TRBD1	TRBV5-1	NA	TRBJ1-1	TGCGCCAGCAGCTTGGCCCCCCAGGGGGACGGCACTGAAGCTTTCTTT	CASSLAPQGDGTEAFF
15	NA	TRBV7-2	NA	TRBJ1-1	TGTGCCAGCAGCCGCGAGGTAGGGGCTACCACGTATGCTTTCTTT	CASSREVGATTYAFF
14	TRBD1	TRBV28	NA	TRBJ1-1	TGTGCCAGCAGCAGTCGCCAACAGGGGACTGAAGCTTTCTTT	CASSSRQQGTEAFF
16	NA	TRBV4-3	NA	TRBJ2-1	TGCGCCAGCAGCCATAACACATTCAGCTCCTACAATGAGCAGTTCTTC	CASSHNTFSSYNEQFF
15	TRBD1	TRBV9	few	TRBJ1-3	TGTGCCAGCAGCCTCATGACAGGGACTGGAAACACCATATATTTT	CASSLMTGTGNTIYF
15	TRBD1	TRBV5-1	NA	TRBJ2-1	TGCGCCAGCAGCTTGGACGGGACAGGGCCGAATGAGCAGTTCTTC	CASSLDGTGPNEQFF
16	TRBD1	TRBV4-1	NA	TRBJ2-5	TGCGCCAGCAGCCAAGATTCAGGACAGGGCCAAGAGACCCAGTACTTC	CASSQDSGQGQETQYF
16	TRBD1	TRBV18	NA	TRBJ1-5	TGTGCCAGCTCAAGCACCGGGACAGGGAACAATCAGCCCCAGCATTTT	CASSSTGTGNNQPQHF
15	TRBD1	TRBV27	NA	TRBJ2-4	TGTGCCAGCAGTTTATCGAGAGGGGGCTCAGACATTCAGTACTTC	CASSLSRGGSDIQYF
14	NA	TRBV29-1	NA	TRBJ2-2	TGCAGCGTTGATAGGGACTCTAACACCGGGGAGCTGTTTTTT	CSVDRDSNTGELFF
14	NA	TRBV24-1	NA	TRBJ2-7	TGTGCCACCAGTTCTGGACTTGTTGCGGACGAGCAGTACTTC	CATSSGLVADEQYF
14	NA	TRBV7-9	NA	TRBJ2-3	TGTGCCAGCGGTACTCCAGCGTCCGTAGATACGCAGTATTTT	CASGTPASVDTQYF
13	NA	TRBV12-3/TRBV12-4	NA	TRBJ1-5	TGTGCCAGCACTTCAGGGGTGGTTCAGCCCCAGCATTTT	CASTSGVVQPQHF
15	TRBD1	TRBV7-9	many	TRBJ2-2	TGTGCCAGCAGCCAGGGGACAGCGAACACCGGGGAGCTGTTTTTT	CASSQGTANTGELFF
14	TRBD1	TRBV10-3	NA	TRBJ1-4	TGTGCCATCAGTGAAGGACAGGAAAATGAAAAACTGTTTTTT	CAISEGQENEKLFF
13	NA	TRBV7-9	NA	TRBJ1-1	TGTGCCAGCAGCTTGGGGCGGAAAACTGAAGCTTTCTTT	CASSLGRKTEAFF
16	NA	TRBV24-1	NA	TRBJ2-6	TGTGCCACCAGTGACCCCTCAGGGGTCGGGGCCAACGTCCTGACTTTC	CATSDPSGVGANVLTF
12	NA	TRBV5-1	NA	TRBJ1-1	TGCGCCCGCGGGGGGGGTAACACTGAAGCTTTCTTT	CARGGGNTEAFF
13	NA	TRBV7-2	NA	TRBJ2-7	TGTGCCAGCAGCTTAGACAGGTCCTACGAGCAGTACTTC	CASSLDRSYEQYF
16	TRBD2	TRBV11-2	NA	TRBJ2-2	TGTGCCAGCAGCCTAGGACTAGCGGCGAACACCGGGGAGCTGTTTTTT	CASSLGLAANTGELFF
13	NA	TRBV30	NA	TRBJ1-1	TGTGCCTGGAGTAAGCAGGGAACGGCTGAAGCTTTCTTT	CAWSKQGTAEAFF
16	NA	TRBV4-1	NA	TRBJ1-5	TGCGCCAGCAGCCAAGATCCCAGGCAACCGGATCAGCCCCAGCATTTT	CASSQDPRQPDQPQHF
16	TRBD1	TRBV4-1	NA	TRBJ2-1	TGCGCCAGCAGCCAAGCTGGACAGGGAACCTACAATGAGCAGTTCTTC	CASSQAGQGTYNEQFF
17	TRBD1	TRBV24-1	NA	TRBJ2-3	TGTGCCACCAGTGATTCCGGGACAGGGGGCCTAGGGGATACGCAGTATTTT	CATSDSGTGGLGDTQYF
15	NA	TRBV23-1	NA	TRBJ2-7	TGCGCCAGCAGTCACTGGGAACTCAGGGGCTACGAGCAGTACTTC	CASSHWELRGYEQYF
20	TRBD1	TRBV27	NA	TRBJ2-7	TGTGCCAGCAGTTTCCACTCCCCGGGACAGGGGCGATCTCTTCGGGACGAGCAGTACTTC	CASSFHSPGQGRSLRDEQYF
15	TRBD1	TRBV7-9	NA	TRBJ1-4	TGTGCCAGCAGCGTCGGGACAGGGGGAGGAGAAAAACTGTTTTTT	CASSVGTGGGEKLFF
16	NA	TRBV15	NA	TRBJ1-5	TGTGCCACCAGCAGAGGGCTAGGACAGAGCAATCAGCCCCAGCATTTT	CATSRGLGQSNQPQHF
14	NA	TRBV29-1	NA	TRBJ2-3	TGCAGCGCCGTGGACAGCTCTAGCACAGATACGCAGTATTTT	CSAVDSSSTDTQYF
13	NA	TRBV6-5	few	TRBJ1-2	TGTGCCACCAAGGGGGGGCCGGACGTCGGCTACACCTTC	CATKGGPDVGYTF